Reported below is one T cell receptor (beta chain). It lacks a known antigen. Within one base of it there is no much larger clone, and no base qualities were kept. CDR3 length: 15 amino acids, cysteine to phenylalanine. Only the CDR3 part of the read is kept: 45 bases, read in frame from the first base. CDR1 and CDR2, looked up from the germline V gene, are ENHRY and SYGVKD. V drops 5 bases and J drops 1 base, leaving 14 bases in between. These data originate in a study of blood T cells in healthy people across ages (dated by TCRdb to 2015 to 2017). At the level of the whole study: In model experiments, roughly one uniquely barcoded TCR beta cDNA molecule per two T cells was captured by template switching. Four age groups were formed from the donors: young (average about 15 years), middle-aged (around 39), aged (62) and long-lived (around 80). To avoid experimental bias, donors of different ages were spread randomly across the sequencing lanes. Using the same blood draw, the study looked at two additional independent replicas of 1 million unique cDNA reads for two donors, one aged 18 to 30 and the other aged 80 or older. Using deep sequencing normalized with unique cDNA molecular identifiers, the study measured how TCR beta repertoire diversity changes with age. Overall results and qualifications from the work: Compared with the aged group, the long-lived group had more naive CD4+ T cells, fewer expanded clones and increased TCR diversity, a pattern suggesting age selection. Conclusive comparison of naive and antigen-experienced compartments was prevented by the profiling of bulk unsorted PBMCs. Estimates of total diversity based on one million sequenced T cells were considered lower bounds and underestimates. Donor CMV infection status was unknown, potentially confounding age-related changes in expanded clonotypes. A strong correlation was found between observed TCR beta diversity and the percentage of naive T cells measured by flow cytometry. Observed TCR beta diversity per million T cells fell roughly linearly with age, and a significant reduction was already apparent by age about 36.

Systemically healthy Caucasian individuals from Russia, around 38 in total and aged about 6 to 90 years, were included as donors. Each donor gave roughly 11 milliliters of peripheral blood, drawn into EDTA-treated Vacutainer tubes. Ficoll-Paque density-gradient centrifugation was used to isolate PBMCs, with at least 7 million obtained per sample. Trizol reagent was used to extract total RNA from the PBMCs, yielding at least 5.5 micrograms per sample. The percentages of naive CD45RAhigh/CD27high T cells were determined by flow cytometry on a PBMC aliquot from every donor. Libraries were made using 5' RACE. Reads for this sample came from an Illumina HiSeq 2500. A second about 7 to 11 cycle PCR used a sample-barcoded 5' primer and a J-beta primer mix. A template-switch 5' adaptor carrying 12 random nucleotides introduced a unique molecular identifier onto each TCR beta cDNA molecule. Each sample yielded at least 2.5 million CDR3-containing paired-end reads. All of the RNA was converted into first-strand cDNA using the Mint cDNA synthesis kit, with a TRBC-specific oligonucleotide serving as the primer. Following uracil-DNA glycosylase treatment, a first 18-cycle PCR with universal primers M1SS and BC2_uni_R was performed on all cDNA. The paper's data handling went like this. For normalization, 1 million high-quality reads were randomly selected from each sample, with every read carrying a distinct molecular identifier. Reads sharing molecular identifiers were discarded rather than binned into consensus sequences. CDR3 identification, clonotype clustering and error correction used MiTCR with a Q25 quality threshold and the strictest error-elimination algorithm. A nonparametric unseen species model with Euler transformation was used to estimate a lower bound on total TCR beta diversity. TCRdb cleaned the public reads at Q25 with fastp, built clones with MiXCR and kept in-frame beta chains. Each entry merges the rows of one CDR3 protein and shows their most common DNA and genes. The V and J calls were determined by TCRdb, not by the authors. The sample table lists hundreds of thousands of distinct CDR3 sequences, 53% of them with a count of one. Under 50% of the sample is in the top ten clones.

This chain is built from TRBV10-3 and TRBJ2-5; the D region possibly corresponds to TRBD2 (6 bases align). Source material: blood. The TCR sequence derives from an elderly man in good health. The CDR3 has the sequence CAISPVSGGQETQYF. The DNA is as follows: TGTGCCATCAGTCCAGTATCCGGGGGCCAAGAGACCCAGTACTTC.